This T cell receptor beta chain was identified during a study of T-cell reconstitution after alpha-beta-depleted transplantation in children. The authors prepared the TCRbeta library with unique molecular identifiers. MiXCR, run by TCRdb on the PCR reads, gives a single entry per CDR3 protein. The sample contains some 590,000 distinct CDR3 sequences, about 10% of which appear only once. The sample consisted of PBMCs from the stem cell graft donor, taken from the stem cell graft. The source is a human donor who donated a stem cell graft to a child with acute myeloid leukemia.

The CDR3 region has the DNA TGTGCCTGGAGTGCGGAAAGGGACAACTACAATGAGCAGTTCTTC. Amino acid sequence: CAWSAERDNYNEQFF. The chain recombines TRBV30 with TRBJ2-1, with D perhaps TRBD1 (6 bases). Germline V gene data show CDR1 as GTSNPN and CDR2 as SVGIG (reference sequence). Trimming cost V 1 base and J 3 bases, with 13 bases left between them. This CDR3 region has 15 residues.